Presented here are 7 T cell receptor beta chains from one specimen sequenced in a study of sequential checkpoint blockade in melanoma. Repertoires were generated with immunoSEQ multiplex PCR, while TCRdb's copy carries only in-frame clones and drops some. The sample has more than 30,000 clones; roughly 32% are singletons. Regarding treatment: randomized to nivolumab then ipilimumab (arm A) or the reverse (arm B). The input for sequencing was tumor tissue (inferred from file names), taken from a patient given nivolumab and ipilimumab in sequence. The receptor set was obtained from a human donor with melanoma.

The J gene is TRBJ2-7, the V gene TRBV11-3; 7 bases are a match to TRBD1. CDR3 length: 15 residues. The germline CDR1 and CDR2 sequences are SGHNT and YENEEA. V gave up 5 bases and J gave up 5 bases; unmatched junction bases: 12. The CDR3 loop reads CASSERQGPSNEQYF. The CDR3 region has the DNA TGTGCCAGCAGCGAAAGACAGGGTCCTAGCAACGAGCAGTACTTC.

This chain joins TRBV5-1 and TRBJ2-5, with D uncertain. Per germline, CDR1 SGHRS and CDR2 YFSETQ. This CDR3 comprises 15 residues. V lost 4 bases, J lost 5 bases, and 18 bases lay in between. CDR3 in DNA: TGCGCCAGCAGCCTTTCCGCTCCTGCGGTGGAGACCCAGTACTTC. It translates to CASSLSAPAVETQYF.

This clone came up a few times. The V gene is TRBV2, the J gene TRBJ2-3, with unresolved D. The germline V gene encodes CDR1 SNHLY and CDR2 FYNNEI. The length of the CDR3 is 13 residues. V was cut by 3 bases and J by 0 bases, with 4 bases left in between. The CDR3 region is CASSDWSTDTQYF. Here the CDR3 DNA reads TGTGCCAGCAGTGACTGGAGCACAGATACGCAGTATTTT.

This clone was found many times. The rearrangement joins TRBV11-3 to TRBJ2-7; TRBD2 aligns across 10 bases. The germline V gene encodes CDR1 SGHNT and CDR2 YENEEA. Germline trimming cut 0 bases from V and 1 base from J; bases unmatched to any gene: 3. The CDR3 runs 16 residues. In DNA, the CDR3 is TGTGCCAGCAGCTTAGAGTCGGGACTAGCGTCCTACGAGCAGTACTTC. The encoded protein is CASSLESGLASYEQYF.

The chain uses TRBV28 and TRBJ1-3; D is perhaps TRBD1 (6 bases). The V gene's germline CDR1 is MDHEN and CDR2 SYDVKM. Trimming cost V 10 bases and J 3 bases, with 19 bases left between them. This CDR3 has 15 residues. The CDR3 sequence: CATRPSGAFGNTIYF. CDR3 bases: TGTGCCACCCGTCCCTCGGGGGCTTTTGGAAACACCATATATTTT. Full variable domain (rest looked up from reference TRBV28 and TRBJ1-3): DVKVTQSSRYLVKRTGEKVFLECVQDMDHENMFWYRQDPGLGLRLIYFSYDVKMKEKGDIPEGYSVSREKKERFSLILESASTNQTSMYLCATRPSGAFGNTIYFGEGSWLTVV.

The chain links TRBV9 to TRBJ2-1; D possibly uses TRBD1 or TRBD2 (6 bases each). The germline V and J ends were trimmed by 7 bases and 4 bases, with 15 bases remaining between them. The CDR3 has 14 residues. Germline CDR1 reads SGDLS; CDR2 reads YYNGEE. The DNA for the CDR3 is TGTGCCAGCGAAGGTGGGGGGCCGTACAATGAGCAGTTCTTC. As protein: CASEGGGPYNEQFF.

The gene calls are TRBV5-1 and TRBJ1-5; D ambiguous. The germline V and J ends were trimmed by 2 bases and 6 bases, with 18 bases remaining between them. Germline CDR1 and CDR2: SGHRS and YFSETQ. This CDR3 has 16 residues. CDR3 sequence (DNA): TGCGCCAGCAGCTTCACTGTAGCGGACCTAACTCAGCCCCAGCATTTT. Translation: CASSFTVADLTQPQHF.